This TCR beta chain was recorded in a study of T cells after yellow fever vaccination. This clonotype was observed a handful of times. The length of the CDR3 is 13 residues. Germline V gives CDR1 LGHNA, CDR2 YSLEER. V was trimmed by 3 bases and J by 10 bases, leaving 13 bases between them. TCRdb re-derived calls from the 5' RACE reads in MiXCR, one entry per CDR3 protein. Of about 580,000 distinct CDR3 sequences in the sample, 17% were seen once. The rearrangement uses TRBV4-3 and TRBJ2-1; D not certain. This clonotype was sampled from a man aged 18 to 35 who received the YFV17D yellow fever vaccine. Source: PBMCs, taken around 5 days after the first yellow fever vaccination. As DNA, the CDR3 is TGCGCCAGCAGCCAGAGCCGCTATGGGGAGCAGTTCTTC. Amino acid sequence: CASSQSRYGEQFF.